This passage covers 29 T cell receptor beta chains from one sample sequenced in a study of blood T cell repertoires in COVID-19. Produced via immunoSEQ multiplex PCR; TCRdb's table is partial and in-frame only. The sample lists 100,000 to 110,000 clones, approximately 90% occurring once. Specimen: peripheral blood. The receptors originated from a man aged 50-60 years with active COVID-19.

In this sample, this clone turned up once. V gene TRBV3-1 (or the pseudogene TRBV3-2) combines with J gene TRBJ1-5; D unclear. The CDR3 covers 13 residues. Per germline, CDR1 LGHDT and CDR2 YNNKEL (reference sequence). V was clipped by 3 bases and J by 4 bases, with 7 bases between them. CDR3 residues: CASSHQANQPQHF. DNA of the CDR3: TGTGCCAGCAGCCATCAGGCAAATCAGCCCCAGCATTTT.

This clone was recorded only once. The chain links TRBV6-1 to TRBJ1-1, with 7 bases matching TRBD1. Trimming removed 1 base from V and 10 bases from J; junction bases left unmatched: 12. CDR3 length: 15 residues. Germline CDR1 reads MNHNS; CDR2 reads SASEGT. CDR3 sequence reads: CASSEDRRQGAGAFF. The CDR3 DNA reads TGTGCCAGCAGTGAAGATAGGAGACAGGGTGCCGGAGCTTTCTTT.

The J gene is TRBJ2-5, the V gene TRBV10-2, with TRBD1 matching 9 bases. This CDR3 has 15 residues. With 6 bases clipped from V and 5 bases from J, the junction kept 10 bases outside the gene matches. Germline V CDR1 and CDR2: WSHSY, SAAADI. The CDR3 nucleotides are TGCGCCAGCAGGCCTCGACAGGGGGGCAGGGAGACCCAGTACTTC. It specifies CASRPRQGGRETQYF.

This clone was recorded only once. The chain uses TRBV18 and TRBJ2-3; D perhaps matches TRBD2 (6 bases). V dropped 7 bases and J dropped 6 bases, with 26 bases sitting between them. The CDR3 extends over 17 amino acids. In germline, CDR1 is KGHSH, CDR2 LQKENI. As DNA, the CDR3 is TGTGCCAGCTTCGACCCGGGGAGGCCGGTTGGAACGGATACGCAGTATTTT. Translated, it gives CASFDPGRPVGTDTQYF.

The V and J genes are TRBV15 and TRBJ1-5, with D possibly being TRBD1 (5 bases). V dropped 0 bases and J dropped 2 bases, with 14 bases sitting between them. The CDR3 consists of 17 residues. Per germline, CDR1 LNHNV and CDR2 YYDKDF (reference sequence). The CDR3 spells CATSREKFDSRNQPQHF. The CDR3, as DNA: TGTGCCACCAGCAGAGAAAAGTTTGACAGCCGCAATCAGCCCCAGCATTTT.

V gene TRBV19 combines with J gene TRBJ1-6; D is possibly TRBD1 (6 bases). This CDR3 region has 13 residues. Per germline, CDR1 LNHDA and CDR2 SQIVND (reference sequence). Trimming left V 4 bases short and J 7 bases short, with 8 bases between. The CDR3 here is CASSTGQNSPLHF. As DNA, the CDR3 is TGTGCCAGTAGTACCGGACAGAATTCACCCCTCCACTTT.

This chain links TRBV9 with TRBJ1-1; 8 bases agree with TRBD1. This CDR3 comprises 13 residues. With V trimmed by 4 bases and J by 4 bases, 3 bases remained unmatched. Germline V gene lookup returns CDR1 SGDLS and CDR2 YYNGEE. CDR3 sequence reads: CASSFTGGTEAFF. For the CDR3, the DNA is TGTGCCAGCAGCTTTACAGGGGGCACTGAAGCTTTCTTT.

The chain recombines TRBV19 with TRBJ1-2, with TRBD1 identical over 8 bases. The junction had 4 bases not matched to a gene; V was cut back by 5 bases and J by 2 bases. This CDR3 has 14 amino acids. Germline V gene data show CDR1 as LNHDA and CDR2 as SQIVND (reference sequence). In DNA, the CDR3 is TGTGCCAGTAGTCGGACAGGGACCAACTATGGCTACACCTTC. Encoded protein: CASSRTGTNYGYTF.

The CDR3 reads CAIGGDYNEQFF. The CDR3 coding sequence is TGTGCCATCGGGGGGGATTACAATGAGCAGTTCTTC. The rearrangement uses TRBV10-3 and TRBJ2-1; the match to TRBD2 covers 7 bases. The CDR3 totals 12 residues. The germline V gene encodes CDR1 ENHRY and CDR2 SYGVKD. V shed 8 bases and J 4 bases; nucleotides not matched to a gene: 2.

This rearrangement joins TRBV2 to TRBJ1-1, with 7 positions matching TRBD1. V trimming: 7 bases; J trimming: 5 bases; junction bases outside the gene matches: 13. The CDR3 length is 15 residues. Per germline, CDR1 SNHLY and CDR2 FYNNEI. This CDR3 is CASTKDRVSWTEAFF. DNA of the CDR3: TGTGCCAGCACCAAAGACAGGGTTTCGTGGACTGAAGCTTTCTTT. The full variable domain, its missing parts supplied by reference TRBV2 and TRBJ1-1, is EPEVTQTPSHQVTQMGQEVILRCVPISNHLYFYWYRQILGQKVEFLVSFYNNEISEKSEIFDDQFSVERPDGSNFTLKIRSTKLEDSAMYFCASTKDRVSWTEAFFGQGTRLTVV.

This clone occurred once. The chain joins TRBV10-3 to TRBJ1-2; TRBD1 might be the D (5 bases). CDR3 length equals 14 residues. Trimming took off 3 bases at V and 4 bases at J, with 12 bases between the two ends. Germline V CDR1 and CDR2: ENHRY, SYGVKD. The CDR3 bases are TGTGCCATCAGTGATGGCAGGGTCGGCTATGGCTACACCTTC. Its translation: CAISDGRVGYGYTF.

In its sample, this clone was seen many times. The chain couples TRBV10-1 to TRBJ1-6; tentative D call: TRBD1 (5 bases). The CDR3 is 13 residues long. V lost 6 bases and J lost 8, with 11 bases in between. Germline assignment: CDR1 WNHNN and CDR2 SYGVQD (reference sequence). CDR3 DNA: TGCGCCAGCAGCTACGACAGTTATTCACCCCTCCACTTT. Translating it yields CASSYDSYSPLHF.

This clone was seen just once. This chain links TRBV2 with TRBJ2-2; the D gene is possibly TRBD1 (6 bases). The V gene lost 2 bases and the J gene lost 4 bases, with 14 bases spanning the gap. The germline V gene encodes CDR1 SNHLY and CDR2 FYNNEI. The CDR3 runs to 16 residues. CDR3 protein: CASSEWWTAGTGELFF. In DNA form, the CDR3 reads TGTGCCAGCAGTGAATGGTGGACAGCTGGCACCGGGGAGCTGTTTTTT.

The chain couples TRBV9 to TRBJ2-7, with D possibly being TRBD2 (6 bases). Trimming stripped 0 bases from V and 7 bases from J, with 14 bases between. The germline V gene has CDR1 SGDLS and CDR2 YYNGEE. The CDR3 consists of 14 residues. The CDR3 nucleotides are TGTGCCAGCAGCGTAGGAGCAGGGACTGAGGAGCAGTACTTC. Its translation: CASSVGAGTEEQYF. Drawing the rest from reference TRBV9 and TRBJ2-7, the complete variable domain is DSGVTQTPKHLITATGQRVTLRCSPRSGDLSVYWYQQSLDQGLQFLIQYYNGEERAKGNILERFSAQQFPDLHSELNLSSLELGDSALYFCASSVGAGTEEQYFGPGTRLTVT.

The gene calls are TRBV4-1 and TRBJ1-2; D remains unclear. Germline CDR1 reads MGHRA; CDR2 reads YSYEKL. V was clipped by 0 bases and J by 1 base, with 12 bases between them. This CDR3 is built from 16 residues. The DNA for the CDR3 is TGCGCCAGCAGCCAAGAAGAGGGCCTCTATAACTATGGCTACACCTTC. Protein product: CASSQEEGLYNYGYTF.

The chain uses TRBV19 and TRBJ1-1; 11 nucleotides match TRBD1. Germline V gene lookup returns CDR1 LNHDA and CDR2 SQIVND (reference sequence). The CDR3 has 13 residues. With 5 bases clipped from V and 10 bases from J, the junction kept 6 bases outside the gene matches. In DNA form, the CDR3 reads TGTGCCAGTAGTGAAACGGGACAGGGGGGAGCTTTCTTT. It encodes CASSETGQGGAFF.

This chain connects TRBV27 to TRBJ1-2; tentative D call: TRBD1 (5 bases). The germline V gene encodes CDR1 MNHEY and CDR2 SMNVEV (reference sequence). The CDR3 has 15 amino acids. The germline V and J ends were trimmed by 6 bases and 1 base, with 15 bases remaining between them. CDR3 nucleotides: TGTGCCAGCAGCGATGAAAGGGGTGGTAACTATGGCTACACCTTC. Encoded protein: CASSDERGGNYGYTF.

This chain uses TRBV5-1 with TRBJ2-3; D perhaps matches TRBD1 (6 bases). There are 15 residues in the CDR3. Trimming cost V 4 bases and J 1 base, with 13 bases left between them. The germline CDR1 and CDR2 sequences are SGHRS and YFSETQ. Here the CDR3 DNA reads TGCGCCAGCAGCCCCGGACAGTTTCGCACAGATACGCAGTATTTT. This gives the protein CASSPGQFRTDTQYF. Supplemented by reference TRBV5-1 and TRBJ2-3, the full variable domain reads KAGVTQTPRYLIKTRGQQVTLSCSPISGHRSVSWYQQTPGQGLQFLFEYFSETQRNKGNFPGRFSGRQFSNSRSEMNVSTLELGDSALYLCASSPGQFRTDTQYFGPGTRLTVL.

The chain links TRBV18 to TRBJ2-7; no definite D call. The CDR3 loop spans 13 amino acids. Trimming left V 3 bases short and J 1 base short, with 7 bases between. Germline CDR1 reads KGHSH; CDR2 reads LQKENI. The CDR3 DNA reads as TGTGCCAGCTCACCGTTCCCTTCCTACGAGCAGTACTTC. Amino acids: CASSPFPSYEQYF.

This clone has only one observation. The V and J genes are TRBV11-3 and TRBJ2-7; a possible D gene is TRBD2 (5 bases). CDR1 is SGHNT and CDR2 is YENEEA in the germline V gene. The CDR3 is 13 amino acids. Between the trimmed V and J ends, which lost 3 bases and 2 bases, there was a span of 8 bases. The CDR3: CASSFGGAYEQYV. The CDR3 region has the DNA TGTGCCAGCAGCTTTGGAGGCGCCTACGAGCAGTACGTC.

The table lists this clone with a count of one. This chain joins TRBV19 and TRBJ2-1; 14 nucleotides line up with TRBD2. Germline CDR1 LNHDA, CDR2 SQIVND (reference sequence). The CDR3 is 17 amino acids. Germline trimming cut 5 bases from V and 3 bases from J; bases unmatched to any gene: 6. CDR3 region: CASSERLAGGYYNEQFF. The CDR3, as DNA: TGTGCCAGTAGTGAACGACTAGCGGGAGGGTACTACAATGAGCAGTTCTTC. Using reference TRBV19 and TRBJ2-1 for the parts outside the CDR3, the full variable domain is DGGITQSPKYLFRKEGQNVTLSCEQNLNHDAMYWYRQDPGQGLRLIYYSQIVNDFQKGDIAEGYSVSREKKESFPLTVTSAQKNPTAFYLCASSERLAGGYYNEQFFGPGTRLTVL.

This clone was detected only once. The identical CDR3 is also encoded by other nucleotide sequences in the sample. The chain is built from TRBV6-1 and TRBJ1-2, with 9 bases matching TRBD1. V was pared by 2 bases and J by 0 bases, with 1 base of the junction left unmatched. The CDR3 runs to 15 residues. Germline loops: CDR1 MNHNS, CDR2 SASEGT. The CDR3 here is CASSERTGANYGYTF. In nucleotides, the CDR3 is TGTGCCAGCAGTGAAAGGACAGGGGCTAACTATGGCTACACCTTC.

V usage is TRBV5-4 and J usage is TRBJ2-3; 15 bases match TRBD2. V was pared by 4 bases and J by 6 bases, with 0 bases of the junction left unmatched. The CDR3 runs 14 residues. Germline V CDR1 and CDR2: SGHNT, YYREEE (reference sequence). CDR3 residues: CASSGTSGGDTQYF. The CDR3 DNA reads as TGTGCCAGCAGCGGGACTAGCGGGGGGGATACGCAGTATTTT.

The genes are TRBV6-5 and TRBJ1-5; unclear D gene. The CDR3 consists of 15 residues. The ends were cut back, 6 bases at V and 1 base at J, with 13 bases in the middle. Germline CDR1 MNHEY, CDR2 SVGAGI. The chain's CDR3 is CASRAGGRSNQPQHF. CDR3 DNA: TGTGCCAGCAGAGCAGGAGGCCGGAGCAATCAGCCCCAGCATTTT.

This clone is a singleton in its sample. The chain employs TRBV11-2 and TRBJ2-2; D is perhaps TRBD1 (6 bases). CDR1 is SGHAT, CDR2 FQNNGV, per germline. V was cut by 3 bases and J by 1 base, with 12 bases left in between. The CDR3 loop spans 16 amino acids. The CDR3 nucleotides are TGTGCCAGCAGCTTTCGACAGGCCCGGAACACCGGGGAGCTGTTTTTT. This gives the protein CASSFRQARNTGELFF.

The chain links TRBV7-8 to TRBJ1-6; 7 nucleotides line up with TRBD1. With V trimmed by 3 bases and J by 9 bases, 5 bases remained unmatched. Germline CDR1 SGHVS, CDR2 FQNEAQ. This CDR3 contains 14 residues. CDR3 amino acids: CASSFQGVGSPLHF. In nucleotides, the CDR3 is TGTGCCAGCAGCTTCCAGGGGGTTGGTTCACCCCTCCACTTT.

The chain has TRBV6-5 and TRBJ2-3; 8 bases agree with TRBD2. J lost 8 bases, V lost 3 bases, and 4 bases had no gene match. Germline V lookup: CDR1 MNHEY, CDR2 SVGAGI. This CDR3 comprises 13 residues. CDR3 bases: TGTGCCAGCAGTTATTCGCGGGGGGCTACGCAGTATTTT. Its translation is CASSYSRGATQYF.

The chain links TRBV4-1 to TRBJ2-2; D perhaps matches TRBD1 (6 bases). V gave up 5 bases and J gave up 7 bases, with 17 bases separating them. Germline CDR1 reads MGHRA; CDR2 reads YSYEKL. CDR3 length: 15 residues. The CDR3 nucleotides read TGCGCCAGCAGCGAAAACAGGGTGGCGGGCGGGGAGCTGTTTTTT. This sequence encodes CASSENRVAGGELFF.

This chain uses TRBV5-1 with TRBJ2-7; D possibly corresponds to TRBD1 (6 bases). The CDR3 sequence is 14 residues long. Germline CDR1 and CDR2: SGHRS and YFSETQ. The ends were cut back, 4 bases at V and 2 bases at J, with 13 bases in the middle. CDR3 in DNA: TGCGCCAGCAGCCCCCCTGGACAGACCTACGAGCAGTACTTC. Its protein is CASSPPGQTYEQYF.